This paragraph covers one T cell receptor beta chain sequence. The antigen remains undetermined. This beta chain is off target for a library built for alpha chains, so its abundance means little. Time point in this sample: sample taken at primary tumor resection. Tumor, nontumor lung or frozen PBMC supplied whole RNA that was sequenced unsorted. The sample comes from a study of spatial heterogeneity in lung cancer. On the study more broadly: Detected beta-chain sequences consistently exceeded alpha-chain sequences. Matched bulk RNA-seq yielded a T cell module score, and TCR transcript counts in tumor regions correlated strongly with that score. Broader study findings: Intratumoral expanded alpha and beta TCR counts were found to track tumor mutation counts. Beta chains had an estimated 13% coverage of tumor T cells, and alpha chains had 6% to 7%.

CDR3 size: 13 residues. The J segment lost 10 bases and the V segment lost 4 bases, leaving 3 bases of the junction unmatched. Germline V lookup: CDR1 SGHTA, CDR2 FQGNSA. TCRdb redid the calling of the 5' RACE reads with MiXCR, one entry per CDR3 protein. The sample contains over 100 distinct CDR3 sequences, 95% to 96% of which appear only once. The sequences come from lung tumor tissue, collected at surgery. The chain recombines TRBV7-2 with TRBJ1-6; TRBD1 aligns across 8 bases. The source of this sequence is a male donor with early-stage non-small cell lung cancer. Here the CDR3 DNA reads TGTGCCAGCAGCTCAGGGGGCGGGTCACCCCTCCACTTT. Translation: CASSSGGGSPLHF.